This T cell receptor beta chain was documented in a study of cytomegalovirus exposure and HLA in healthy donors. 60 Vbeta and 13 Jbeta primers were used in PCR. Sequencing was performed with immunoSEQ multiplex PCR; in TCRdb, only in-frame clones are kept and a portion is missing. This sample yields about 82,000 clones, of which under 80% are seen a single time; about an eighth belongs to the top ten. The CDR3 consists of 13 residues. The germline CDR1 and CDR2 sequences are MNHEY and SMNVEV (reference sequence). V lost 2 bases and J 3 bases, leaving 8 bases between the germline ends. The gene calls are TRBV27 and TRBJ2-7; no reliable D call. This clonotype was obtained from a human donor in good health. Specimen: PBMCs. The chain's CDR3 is CASSLHSNYEQYF. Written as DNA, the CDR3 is TGTGCCAGCAGTTTACACAGTAACTACGAGCAGTACTTC.